These 11 T cell receptor beta chains were all obtained from the same sample, sequenced in a study of sequential checkpoint blockade in melanoma. Treatment of the sample: randomized to nivolumab then ipilimumab (arm A) or the reverse (arm B). Sequencing was performed with immunoSEQ multiplex PCR; in TCRdb, only in-frame clones are kept and a portion is missing. The table includes about 21,000 clones, approximately 85% detected once. The sequenced sample was CD8+ T cells sorted from blood (inferred from file names), obtained from a patient given nivolumab and ipilimumab in sequence. Every receptor here comes from a human donor with melanoma.

This clone was seen just once. This CDR3 is CASSWEGDQPQHF. As DNA, the CDR3 is TGCGCCAGCAGCTGGGAGGGGGATCAGCCCCAGCATTTT. The rearrangement links TRBV5-1 to TRBJ1-5; D might be TRBD1 (6 bases). The CDR3 totals 13 residues. V dropped 3 bases and J dropped 5 bases, with 9 bases sitting between them. Germline V gives CDR1 SGHRS, CDR2 YFSETQ.

V gene TRBV15 combines with J gene TRBJ2-1, with TRBD2 identical over 9 bases. CDR3 size: 16 residues. The germline V gene has CDR1 LNHNV and CDR2 YYDKDF (reference sequence). With V trimmed by 1 base and J by 4 bases, 5 bases remained unmatched. CDR3: CATSRGPSGGYNEQFF. CDR3 coding DNA: TGTGCCACCAGCAGAGGGCCAAGCGGGGGGTACAATGAGCAGTTCTTC.

The V and J genes are TRBV4-1 and TRBJ2-7; 13 bases line up with TRBD2. Trimming took 3 bases from V and 2 from J; bases not matched to a gene: 1. Germline loops: CDR1 MGHRA, CDR2 YSYEKL. This CDR3 region has 15 residues. The CDR3 sequence: CASSQGLAGTYEQYF. CDR3 nucleotides: TGCGCCAGCAGCCAGGGACTAGCGGGGACCTACGAGCAGTACTTC.

This chain connects TRBV28 to TRBJ2-7, with unresolved D. CDR1 is MDHEN and CDR2 is SYDVKM in the germline V gene. The V end was cut by 3 bases, the J end by 4 bases, with 7 bases between. The CDR3 covers 12 residues. This chain's CDR3 is CASSFVGYEQYF. As DNA, the CDR3 is TGTGCCAGCAGTTTCGTCGGGTACGAGCAGTACTTC.

CDR3 region: CASSLGQNNQPQHF. DNA of the CDR3: TGTGCCAGCAGTCTCGGACAGAACAATCAGCCCCAGCATTTT. The gene calls are TRBV6-5 and TRBJ1-5, with D possibly being TRBD1 (6 bases). Trimming removed 5 bases from V and 3 bases from J, with 11 bases in between. The CDR3 extends over 14 amino acids. The germline V gene encodes CDR1 MNHEY and CDR2 SVGAGI.

This rearrangement joins TRBV28 to TRBJ1-1; weak D call: TRBD1 (5 bases). Germline CDR1 MDHEN, CDR2 SYDVKM. Trimming pared 8 bases from V and 6 bases from J, leaving 13 bases between. This CDR3 region has 12 residues. Here the CDR3 reads CASAGRASEAFF. For the CDR3, the DNA is TGTGCCAGCGCGGGGCGGGCTTCTGAAGCTTTCTTT.

This chain uses TRBV5-8 with TRBJ1-2; 9 nucleotides match TRBD1. CDR1 and CDR2 from the germline V gene are SGHTS and YDEGEE. The CDR3 is made up of 13 amino acids. Unmatched junction bases numbered 5, after V lost 5 bases and J lost 6 bases. The CDR3: CASRGTGRDGYTF. CDR3 in DNA: TGTGCCAGCAGAGGGACAGGGAGAGATGGCTACACCTTC. The full variable domain, in which reference TRBV5-8 and TRBJ1-2 provide the parts outside the CDR3, is EAGVTQSPTHLIKTRGQQATLRCSPISGHTSVYWYQQALGLGLQFLLWYDEGEERNRGNFPPRFSGRQFPNYSSELNVNALELEDSALYLCASRGTGRDGYTFGSGTRLTVV.

The rearrangement joins TRBV4-3 to TRBJ2-3, with TRBD2 matching 7 bases. Germline V lookup: CDR1 LGHNA, CDR2 YSLEER. There are 17 residues in the CDR3. Unmatched junction bases numbered 15, after V lost 8 bases and J lost 1 base. The CDR3 DNA reads as TGCGCCAGCCAGGTCATCTTTATGGCGGGGGGCACAGATACGCAGTATTTT. Its protein is CASQVIFMAGGTDTQYF.

The CDR3 DNA reads TGTGCCAGCAGTTTAGGGGCGGACTATGGCTACACCTTC. Translated: CASSLGADYGYTF. The rearrangement links TRBV28 to TRBJ1-2; D may be TRBD1 (5 bases). V was cut by 2 bases and J by 3 bases, with 7 bases left in between. This CDR3 comprises 13 residues. Germline V CDR1 and CDR2: MDHEN, SYDVKM.

A single count supports this clone. The chain joins TRBV15 to TRBJ1-5; tentatively, D is TRBD1 (6 bases). The length of the CDR3 is 14 residues. The ends were cut back, 8 bases at V and 2 bases at J, with 13 bases in the middle. Germline V gene lookup returns CDR1 LNHNV and CDR2 YYDKDF (reference sequence). DNA for the CDR3: TGTGCCACCGCGGGGGCGGCTGGCAATCAGCCCCAGCATTTT. Translating gives CATAGAAGNQPQHF.

The chain is built from TRBV4-3 and TRBJ2-5, with D possibly being TRBD1 (5 bases). CDR3 size: 14 residues. The ends were cut back, 1 base at V and 5 bases at J, with 11 bases in the middle. Per germline, CDR1 LGHNA and CDR2 YSLEER. The CDR3 DNA sequence: TGCGCCAGCAGCCAAGTCAGTAAGGGGGAGACCCAGTACTTC. It codes for CASSQVSKGETQYF.